The 16 T cell receptor beta chains below were found in one sample sequenced in a study of blood T cell repertoires in COVID-19. TCRdb's table, derived via immunoSEQ multiplex PCR, lists solely in-frame clones and lacks some. Here the sample spans roughly 180,000 clones, roughly 80% being singletons. Sequencing was carried out using PBMCs or T cells enriched from blood (not recorded which). Receptor source: a woman aged 45 to 65 who had recovered from COVID-19.

This clone was picked up a small number of times. This chain joins TRBV30 and TRBJ1-4, with D perhaps matching TRBD1 (5 bases). V was pared by 0 bases and J by 13 bases, with 21 bases between. CDR1 and CDR2 from the germline V gene are GTSNPN and SVGIG (reference sequence). CDR3 size: 15 residues. CDR3 residues: CAWSVHGGGKGVLFF. In DNA form, the CDR3 reads TGTGCCTGGAGTGTACACGGGGGAGGGAAGGGTGTACTGTTTTTT.

The J gene is TRBJ1-4, the V gene TRBV2, with 8 bases lining up with TRBD1. J gave up 4 bases and V 3 bases, and 7 bases lay outside the gene matches. Germline CDR1 is SNHLY and CDR2 is FYNNEI. CDR3 length: 16 amino acids. The CDR3 sequence: CASSELGQGDNEKLFF. CDR3 nucleotide sequence: TGTGCCAGCAGTGAGCTAGGACAGGGAGATAATGAAAAACTGTTTTTT.

The V call is TRBV19, the J call TRBJ1-4, with D perhaps TRBD1 (6 bases). Trimming cost V 5 bases and J 0 bases, with 19 bases left between them. The CDR3 consists of 18 residues. Per the germline V gene, CDR1 is LNHDA and CDR2 is SQIVND (reference sequence). The CDR3 nucleotides read TGTGCCAGTAGTCCGTTCCGGGACACGTCCGCAACTAATGAAAAACTGTTTTTT. It yields the protein CASSPFRDTSATNEKLFF.

The chain carries TRBV10-3 and TRBJ1-3, with unresolved D. The CDR3 totals 14 residues. From germline, CDR1 is ENHRY and CDR2 SYGVKD. V was trimmed by 5 bases and J by 8 bases, leaving 16 bases between them. The CDR3 DNA follows: TGTGCCATCAGTCCCGGCCACTCGAGCGACACCATATATTTT. This codes for CAISPGHSSDTIYF.

The rearrangement joins TRBV19 to TRBJ1-5; D unclear. In germline, CDR1 is LNHDA, CDR2 SQIVND (reference sequence). The CDR3 sequence is 14 residues long. The V and J ends lost 5 bases and 0 bases respectively, with 8 bases between them. CDR3 region: CASSFPYSNQPQHF. The CDR3 coding sequence is TGTGCCAGTAGTTTCCCCTATAGCAATCAGCCCCAGCATTTT.

The rearrangement uses TRBV9 and TRBJ2-4, with a weak D call TRBD2 (7 bases). V gave up 3 bases and J gave up 8 bases, with 9 bases separating them. CDR1 is SGDLS, CDR2 YYNGEE, per germline. The CDR3 is 12 amino acids. CDR3 coding DNA: TGTGCCAGCAGCGGGGAGGGGGACATTCAGTACTTC. This gives the protein CASSGEGDIQYF. Full variable domain (missing parts from reference TRBV9 and TRBJ2-4): DSGVTQTPKHLITATGQRVTLRCSPRSGDLSVYWYQQSLDQGLQFLIQYYNGEERAKGNILERFSAQQFPDLHSELNLSSLELGDSALYFCASSGEGDIQYFGAGTRLSVL.

This chain joins TRBV2 and TRBJ2-2, with D possibly TRBD1 on 6 matching bases. Germline V lookup: CDR1 SNHLY, CDR2 FYNNEI. The CDR3 extends over 15 amino acids. The germline V and J ends were trimmed by 6 bases and 3 bases, with 14 bases remaining between them. The CDR3 sequence is CASRNRGSYTGELFF. In DNA form, the CDR3 reads TGTGCCAGCAGGAATAGGGGGTCGTACACCGGGGAGCTGTTTTTT.

The V gene is TRBV3-1 (or the pseudogene TRBV3-2), the J gene TRBJ2-2; possible D gene TRBD2, 5 bases. Trimming left V 5 bases short and J 3 bases short, with 16 bases between. The CDR3 runs to 16 residues. The V gene's germline CDR1 is LGHDT and CDR2 YNNKEL (reference sequence). CDR3 in amino acids: CASSYDDRGYTGELFF. CDR3 DNA sequence: TGTGCCAGCAGCTACGACGATCGGGGATACACCGGGGAGCTGTTTTTT.

This chain uses TRBV7-6 with TRBJ2-7; 7 bases are a match to TRBD1. CDR3 length: 17 residues. From germline, CDR1 is SGHVS and CDR2 FNYEAQ. Germline trimming cut 1 base from V and 2 bases from J; bases unmatched to any gene: 11. The CDR3 sequence: CASSLGWGTAKTYEQYV. The CDR3 bases are TGTGCCAGCAGCTTAGGGTGGGGGACAGCCAAAACCTACGAGCAGTACGTC.

The chain is built from TRBV28 and TRBJ1-5; D is ambiguous. CDR1 is MDHEN and CDR2 is SYDVKM in the germline V gene. CDR3 length: 14 amino acids. With 2 bases removed from V and 10 bases from J, the gap between germline ends came to 15 bases. Here the CDR3 DNA reads TGTGCCAGCAGTTTACCGATTCAGGCAATTCCCCAGCATTTT. Amino acids: CASSLPIQAIPQHF.

The rearrangement uses TRBV7-9 and TRBJ1-6, with a weak D call TRBD1 (5 bases). There are 14 residues in the CDR3. Between the trimmed V and J ends, which lost 4 bases and 10 bases, there was a span of 14 bases. Germline loops: CDR1 SEHNR, CDR2 FQNEAQ (reference sequence). This CDR3 reads CASSSGQGWSPLHF. CDR3 nucleotide sequence: TGTGCCAGCAGCTCCGGACAAGGTTGGTCACCCCTCCACTTT. The full variable domain, rest sourced from reference TRBV7-9 and TRBJ1-6, is DTGVSQNPRHKITKRGQNVTFRCDPISEHNRLYWYRQTLGQGPEFLTYFQNEAQLEKSRLLSDRFSAERPKGSFSTLEIQRTEQGDSAMYLCASSSGQGWSPLHFGNGTRLTVT.

V usage is TRBV13 and J usage is TRBJ2-5; 7 nucleotides align to TRBD1. V lost 6 bases and J lost 3; bases outside the gene matches: 13. Germline V gene sequence: CDR1 PRHDT, CDR2 FYEKMQ (reference sequence). This CDR3 region has 16 residues. CDR3 sequence (DNA): TGTGCCAGCAGGTACAGGGGATCACTCCAAAAAGAGACCCAGTACTTC. Translated, it gives CASRYRGSLQKETQYF.

This clone has just a few counts. The rearrangement joins TRBV28 to TRBJ2-7; D perhaps matches TRBD2 (6 bases). This CDR3 has 13 residues. Germline loops: CDR1 MDHEN, CDR2 SYDVKM. The ends were cut back, 3 bases at V and 7 bases at J, with 13 bases in the middle. CDR3 sequence: CASSLSGVREQYV. The DNA of the CDR3 is TGTGCCAGCAGTTTGTCGGGGGTCCGGGAGCAGTACGTC.

The chain combines TRBV5-1 with TRBJ2-7; TRBD1 agrees at 10 bases. V gave up 5 bases and J gave up 4 bases; unmatched junction bases: 9. Per germline, CDR1 SGHRS and CDR2 YFSETQ. The CDR3 has 15 residues. The CDR3 nucleotides are TGCGCCAGCAGATCTGGGACAGGGGCCCGGTACGAGCAGTACGTC. This encodes CASRSGTGARYEQYV.

This clone was seen a few times. V usage is TRBV4-2 and J usage is TRBJ1-5, with D possibly being TRBD1 (5 bases). Trimming pared 0 bases from V and 2 bases from J, leaving 14 bases between. This CDR3 contains 17 residues. Per the germline V gene, CDR1 is LGHNA and CDR2 is YNFKEQ. The CDR3 coding sequence is TGTGCCAGCAGCCAAGATGATGGAGGGACTGGCAATCAGCCCCAGCATTTT. Translating it yields CASSQDDGGTGNQPQHF.

The chain uses TRBV3-1 (or the pseudogene TRBV3-2) and TRBJ2-1; a possible D gene is TRBD2 (5 bases). Trimming left V 4 bases short and J 10 bases short, with 14 bases between. Germline V gene lookup returns CDR1 LGHDT and CDR2 YNNKEL (reference sequence). The CDR3 totals 13 residues. The CDR3 coding sequence is TGTGCCAGCAGCCCCCGGGAAGGATGGGAGCAGTTCTTC. Translation: CASSPREGWEQFF.